This TCR beta chain was recorded in a study of B cell selection in AIRE deficiency. Study findings and constraints: Patient Tconv cells held about 30% of Treg sequences shared by healthy donors.

The germline CDR1 and CDR2 sequences are LGHNT and FRNRAP. The junction had 8 bases not matched to a gene; V was cut back by 4 bases and J by 1 base. This CDR3 is built from 17 residues. Here immunoSEQ multiplex PCR was the method, and the copy in TCRdb shows in-frame clones only, minus some. The sample records approximately 21,000 clones, about 94% being singletons. A note on this clone: Its matching antigen is unknown.

Regulatory T cells were sorted as CD4+CD25hiCD127low/negative cells. The V gene is TRBV12-5, the J gene TRBJ1-5; 9 bases agree with TRBD1. The sequence was collected from a human donor with AIRE deficiency. The sequenced material came from Tregs sorted from PBMCs. CDR3 protein: CASGSPRGTGSNQPQHF. The CDR3 DNA sequence: TGTGCTAGTGGTTCCCCGAGGGGGACAGGGAGCAATCAGCCCCAGCATTTT.